A selection of T cell receptor beta chains follows, all from one sample in a study of blood T cell repertoires in COVID-19. The method was immunoSEQ multiplex PCR; TCRdb's version includes in-frame clones alone and lacks a portion of them. Of 90,000 to 110,000 clones in the sample, around 81% were seen once. Source material: peripheral blood. The receptor source for this set is an elderly man with acute or convalescent COVID-19. Both conserved end residues are part of each CDR3. The D gene is left open where the match is weak. Expanded clones are given a class, and other clones once, few, many or no size at all.

J gene,clone size,V gene,D gene,CDR3 DNA,CDR3 protein
TRBJ1-4,.,TRBV2,TRBD1,TGTGCCAGCAAATTCGGACAGGGGGGTAGAAGTAATGAAAAACTGTTTTTT,CASKFGQGGRSNEKLFF
TRBJ2-3,.,TRBV7-2,.,TGTGCCAGCAGCTTAGACGCCTACCTAGATACGCAGTATTTT,CASSLDAYLDTQYF
TRBJ1-5,.,TRBV5-8,TRBD1,TGTGCCAGCAGCCGGGACAGGGGTGGCAATCAGCCCCAGCATTTT,CASSRDRGGNQPQHF
TRBJ2-7,.,TRBV7-2,.,TGTGCCAGCAGCTTTTCCCCGGAGTCCTACGAGCAGTACTTC,CASSFSPESYEQYF
TRBJ2-1,.,TRBV6-5,TRBD2,TGTGCCAGCAGTTACAGGGGACTAGCTGGATCTGAGCAGTTCTTC,CASSYRGLAGSEQFF
TRBJ1-4,.,TRBV4-2,TRBD1,TGTGCCAGCAGCCAAGATGGGACAGGGGATGAAAAACTGTTTTTT,CASSQDGTGDEKLFF
TRBJ2-1,.,TRBV19,.,TGTGCCAGTAAACGGGGAGTAGGCAATGAGCAGTTCTTC,CASKRGVGNEQFF
TRBJ2-2,.,TRBV30,.,TGTGCCTGGAGGAAAAATAGCTTAGTCACCGGGGAGCTGTTTTTT,CAWRKNSLVTGELFF
TRBJ1-1,.,TRBV18,.,TGTGCCAGCTCACCCCGACAGGTGACGAACACTGAAGCTTTCTTT,CASSPRQVTNTEAFF
TRBJ2-5,.,TRBV18,TRBD1,TGTGCCAGCTCACCTTCGGCTGGGACAGGGGTTGAGACCCAGTACTTC,CASSPSAGTGVETQYF
TRBJ2-7,.,TRBV28,.,TGTGCCAGCAGTTCAACGTCATATTACCCGAGCCGATCGGGTAACCCTCTCACCTACGAGCAGTACTTC,CASSSTSYYPSRSGNPLTYEQYF
TRBJ1-3,.,TRBV10-3,.,TGTGCCATCACCGAAGGGGGAACTGGAAACACCATATATTTT,CAITEGGTGNTIYF
TRBJ2-7,.,TRBV7-2,TRBD2,TGTGCCAGCAGCTCACCCGGGACAGGGACTAGCGGGCGCTCCTACGAGCAGTACTTC,CASSSPGTGTSGRSYEQYF
TRBJ2-2,.,TRBV9,.,TGTGCCAGCAGCCCGACAGGCCGGAACACCGGGGAGCTGTTTTTT,CASSPTGRNTGELFF
TRBJ2-6,once,TRBV29-1,.,TGCAGCGTAATCAGGGACACTGGGGCCAACGTCCTGACTTTC,CSVIRDTGANVLTF
TRBJ2-7,.,TRBV2,TRBD1,TGTGCCAGCACGGGACAGGGGGTAGAGCAGTACTTC,CASTGQGVEQYF
TRBJ1-2,.,TRBV6-5,TRBD1,TGTGCCAGCAGGTATGACAGGGCTTCCCACTATGGCTACACCTTC,CASRYDRASHYGYTF
TRBJ1-6,.,TRBV30,TRBD1,TGTGCCTGGAGTGGAGGGACAGCTTATTCACCCCTCCACTTT,CAWSGGTAYSPLHF
TRBJ1-5,.,TRBV19,.,TGTGCCAGTGCAGGGGATAACAATCAGCCCCAGCATTTT,CASAGDNNQPQHF